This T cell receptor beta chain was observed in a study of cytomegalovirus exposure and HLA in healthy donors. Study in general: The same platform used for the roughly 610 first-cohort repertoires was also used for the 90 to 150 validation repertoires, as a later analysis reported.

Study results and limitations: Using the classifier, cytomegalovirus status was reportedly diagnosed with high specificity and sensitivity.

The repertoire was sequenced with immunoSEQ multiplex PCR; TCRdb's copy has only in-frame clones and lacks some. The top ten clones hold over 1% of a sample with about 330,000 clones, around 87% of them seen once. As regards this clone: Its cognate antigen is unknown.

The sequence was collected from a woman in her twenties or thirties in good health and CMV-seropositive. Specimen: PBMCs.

In nucleotides, the CDR3 is TGTGCCTGCAACGGGTGGAATGAGCAGTTCTTC. Its protein product is CACNGWNEQFF. This chain links TRBV30 with TRBJ2-1, with D unclear. Trimming pared 6 bases from V and 7 bases from J, leaving 10 bases between. The length of the CDR3 is 11 residues. Per the germline V gene, CDR1 is GTSNPN and CDR2 is SVGIG (reference sequence).